This entry lists 30 T cell receptor beta chains sequenced from one sample in a study of graft-versus-host responses after intestinal transplantation. This table comes from immunoSEQ multiplex PCR, and its TCRdb copy is limited to in-frame clones, with some not included. The data contain 950 to 1,500 clones, more than 80% of them singletons. The input for sequencing was PBMCs, taken 7 days after intestinal transplantation. These TCRs come from a human patient who received an intestinal transplant, so some T cells may come from the graft donor.

The J gene is TRBJ2-3, the V gene TRBV5-6; D is unclear. Germline V CDR1 and CDR2: SGHDT, YYEEEE. Trimming took 2 bases from V and 3 from J, leaving 10 bases between them. The CDR3 is 14 residues long. CDR3 nucleotides: TGTGCCAGCAGCTTTCCCGACGGAACAGATACGCAGTATTTT. Amino acids: CASSFPDGTDTQYF.

The genes are TRBV18 and TRBJ2-5; D may be TRBD1 or TRBD2 (5 bases each). Trimming removed 0 bases from V and 2 bases from J, with 16 bases in between. The CDR3 is made up of 17 amino acids. CDR1 KGHSH and CDR2 LQKENI come from the germline V gene. CDR3 sequence (DNA): TGTGCCAGCTCACCACCGGGAGCACAGGTTGGGCAAGAGACCCAGTACTTC. Translation: CASSPPGAQVGQETQYF.

The chain is built from TRBV7-2 and TRBJ2-2, with D perhaps TRBD2 (8 bases). The CDR3 length is 15 residues. V gave up 7 bases and J gave up 5 bases, with 17 bases separating them. Germline lookup yields CDR1 SGHTA and CDR2 FQGNSA. CDR3 loop: CASNLGRGRTGELFF. The CDR3 DNA follows: TGTGCCAGCAACCTCGGGAGGGGGCGGACCGGGGAGCTGTTTTTT.

CDR3: CASSLSTTHGYTF. CDR3 nucleotide sequence: TGTGCCAGCAGTTTATCGACAACCCATGGCTACACCTTC. The chain recombines TRBV27 with TRBJ1-2; no definite D call. There are 13 residues in the CDR3. The V end lost 0 bases, the J end lost 6 bases, and 8 bases lay between the germline ends. Germline CDR1 reads MNHEY; CDR2 reads SMNVEV (reference sequence).

This clone showed up just once. The chain has TRBV18 and TRBJ2-2; D unclear. Trimming removed 1 base from V and 7 bases from J, with 19 bases in between. Germline CDR1 reads KGHSH; CDR2 reads LQKENI. The CDR3 runs to 17 residues. CDR3 residues: CASSPLQLFKGHGELFF. Written as DNA, the CDR3 is TGTGCCAGCTCACCACTTCAGCTCTTCAAAGGGCACGGGGAGCTGTTTTTT. Based on the CDR3 plus reference TRBV18 and TRBJ2-2, the full variable domain is NAGVMQNPRHLVRRRGQEARLRCSPMKGHSHVYWYRQLPEEGLKFMVYLQKENIIDESGMPKERFSAEFPKEGPSILRIQQVVRGDSAAYFCASSPLQLFKGHGELFFGEGSRLTVL.

The chain employs TRBV29-1 and TRBJ2-3, with 9 bases fitting TRBD2. This CDR3 is built from 14 residues. The germline CDR1 and CDR2 sequences are SQVTM and ANQGSEA. V gave up 4 bases and J gave up 2 bases; unmatched junction bases: 4. CDR3 sequence reads: CSVAAGGPTDTQYF. The CDR3 nucleotides are TGCAGCGTTGCAGCGGGGGGACCCACAGATACGCAGTATTTT.

The rearrangement uses TRBV11-2 and TRBJ1-6, with a tentative D call TRBD1 (5 bases). Trimming pared 0 bases from V and 10 bases from J, leaving 22 bases between. The germline CDR1 and CDR2 sequences are SGHAT and FQNNGV. The CDR3 loop spans 18 amino acids. CDR3 nucleotide sequence: TGTGCCAGCAGCTTAGAGTCTCCTTTGACAGCGGGAAGCTCACCCCTCCACTTT. The encoded protein is CASSLESPLTAGSSPLHF.

The chain joins TRBV28 to TRBJ2-7; D unclear. CDR1 and CDR2 from the germline V gene are MDHEN and SYDVKM. The CDR3 is made up of 14 amino acids. V was clipped by 3 bases and J by 1 base, with 10 bases between them. The CDR3 reads CASSFQQGSYEQYF. CDR3 bases: TGTGCCAGCAGTTTTCAACAAGGGTCCTACGAGCAGTACTTC.

The chain links TRBV29-1 to TRBJ2-3, with 8 bases lining up with TRBD2. The CDR3 runs 16 residues. Germline V gene sequence: CDR1 SQVTM, CDR2 ANQGSEA. Trimming removed 1 base from V and 2 bases from J; junction bases left unmatched: 8. For the CDR3, the DNA is TGCAGCGTTGAAGGCCTAGCGGGCGTTCCCACAGATACGCAGTATTTT. It codes for CSVEGLAGVPTDTQYF.

V and J are TRBV2 and TRBJ1-2; D possibly corresponds to TRBD1 (5 bases). CDR1 is SNHLY, CDR2 FYNNEI, per germline. The CDR3 covers 13 residues. V lost 8 bases and J lost 2, with 12 bases in between. CDR3 sequence reads: CASSGGSNYGYTF. In DNA form, the CDR3 reads TGTGCCAGCTCGGGGGGATCGAACTATGGCTACACCTTC. Supplemented by reference TRBV2 and TRBJ1-2, the full variable domain reads EPEVTQTPSHQVTQMGQEVILRCVPISNHLYFYWYRQILGQKVEFLVSFYNNEISEKSEIFDDQFSVERPDGSNFTLKIRSTKLEDSAMYFCASSGGSNYGYTFGSGTRLTVV.

The chain recombines TRBV5-1 with TRBJ2-5; 9 bases agree with TRBD1. V lost 0 bases to trimming and J lost 2 bases; unmatched junction nucleotides: 2. This CDR3 region has 15 residues. The germline V gene has CDR1 SGHRS and CDR2 YFSETQ. The CDR3 protein is CASSLGTGEQETQYF. CDR3 bases: TGCGCCAGCAGCTTGGGGACAGGGGAGCAAGAGACCCAGTACTTC.

The V and J genes are TRBV2 and TRBJ1-5; D is perhaps TRBD1 (5 bases). Germline CDR1 is SNHLY and CDR2 is FYNNEI. The CDR3 is 14 amino acids. V was cut by 2 bases and J by 4 bases, with 9 bases left in between. This CDR3 reads CASSEWGGNQPQHF. The CDR3 DNA sequence: TGTGCCAGCAGTGAATGGGGGGGTAATCAGCCCCAGCATTTT. The full variable domain, rest sourced from reference TRBV2 and TRBJ1-5, is EPEVTQTPSHQVTQMGQEVILRCVPISNHLYFYWYRQILGQKVEFLVSFYNNEISEKSEIFDDQFSVERPDGSNFTLKIRSTKLEDSAMYFCASSEWGGNQPQHFGDGTRLSIL.

This clone turned up a few times. The chain joins TRBV7-9 to TRBJ2-2; 7 nucleotides agree with TRBD2. The CDR3 is made up of 15 amino acids. Germline values: CDR1 SEHNR, CDR2 FQNEAQ (reference sequence). Trimming cost V 1 base and J 5 bases; bases outside gene matches: 4. CDR3 sequence: CASSLVGGSTGELFF. The CDR3 DNA is TGTGCCAGCAGCTTAGTCGGGGGGTCGACCGGGGAGCTGTTTTTT.

The V and J genes are TRBV5-1 and TRBJ2-7, with 7 bases lining up with TRBD1. With V trimmed by 2 bases and J by 3 bases, 14 bases remained unmatched. The CDR3 consists of 17 residues. Per germline, CDR1 SGHRS and CDR2 YFSETQ. CDR3 nucleotides: TGCGCCAGCAGCTTTAGACTTTTCGGACAGGATAGCTACGAGCAGTACTTC. Amino acids: CASSFRLFGQDSYEQYF.

The gene calls are TRBV27 and TRBJ2-7; 7 bases agree with TRBD1. The CDR3 is 13 amino acids. Germline CDR1 reads MNHEY; CDR2 reads SMNVEV (reference sequence). The ends lost 4 bases at V and 4 bases at J; junction bases unmatched: 4. The CDR3 loop reads CASSYSGGYEQYF. In DNA, the CDR3 is TGTGCCAGCAGTTACTCAGGGGGATACGAGCAGTACTTC.

The genes are TRBV2 and TRBJ1-1; TRBD1 might be the D (6 bases). V lost 2 bases and J 4 bases, leaving 14 bases between the germline ends. This CDR3 spans 15 amino acids. Germline CDR1 SNHLY, CDR2 FYNNEI. CDR3 DNA: TGTGCCAGCAGTGAACGGAAAGGGGGGGCCACTGAAGCTTTCTTT. Translated, it gives CASSERKGGATEAFF.

V usage is TRBV5-1 and J usage is TRBJ2-7, with 10 positions matching TRBD1. The ends lost 0 bases at V and 4 bases at J; junction bases unmatched: 1. The V gene's germline CDR1 is SGHRS and CDR2 YFSETQ. There are 14 residues in the CDR3. The CDR3 nucleotides read TGCGCCAGCAGCTTGGGGACAGGGGGTTACGAGCAGTACTTC. This sequence encodes CASSLGTGGYEQYF.

The CDR3 DNA follows: TGCGCCAGCGGAGAGGGTACTGAAGCTTTCTTT. Amino acids: CASGEGTEAFF. V and J are TRBV10-2 and TRBJ1-1; no reliable D call. The CDR3 runs 11 residues. Germline V gene sequence: CDR1 WSHSY, CDR2 SAAADI. Trimming removed 8 bases from V and 5 bases from J, with 9 bases in between.

The gene calls are TRBV21-1 and TRBJ1-1. TRBV21-1 constitutes a pseudogene. The CDR3 length is 12 residues. The CDR3: CASSPPMDEAFF. CDR3 coding DNA: TGTGCCAGCAGCCCCCCCATGGATGAAGCTTTCTTT.

The table lists this clone with a count of one. The chain joins TRBV20-1 to TRBJ1-2; D is unresolved. The CDR3 covers 8 residues. The V end was cut by 7 bases, the J end by 7 bases, with 4 bases between. Germline V CDR1 and CDR2: DFQATT, SNEGSKA (reference sequence). The CDR3 is CSGGGYTF. The CDR3, as DNA: TGCAGTGGAGGTGGCTACACCTTC.

The rearrangement links TRBV7-8 to TRBJ2-5, with 9 bases matching TRBD2. The junction had 4 bases not matched to a gene; V was cut back by 1 base and J by 1 base. CDR3 size: 16 residues. Per the germline V gene, CDR1 is SGHVS and CDR2 is FQNEAQ. The CDR3 DNA reads as TGTGCCAGCAGCTTAGGGAGACTAGCGGCCCAAGAGACCCAGTACTTC. This codes for CASSLGRLAAQETQYF. The full variable domain, with the rest looked up from reference TRBV7-8 and TRBJ2-5, is GAGVSQSPRYKVAKRGQDVALRCDPISGHVSLFWYQQALGQGPEFLTYFQNEAQLDKSGLPSDRFFAERPEGSVSTLKIQRTQQEDSAVYLCASSLGRLAAQETQYFGPGTRLLVL.

The chain recombines TRBV30 with TRBJ1-5; TRBD1 is a possible D gene (6 bases). V was clipped by 0 bases and J by 6 bases, with 15 bases between them. Germline V CDR1 and CDR2: GTSNPN, SVGIG (reference sequence). The CDR3 length is 15 residues. The CDR3 loop is CAWSVGGGLRQPQHF. The DNA for the CDR3 is TGTGCCTGGAGTGTAGGAGGGGGGCTCCGTCAGCCCCAGCATTTT.

This rearrangement joins TRBV10-3 to TRBJ2-1, with TRBD1 matching 7 bases. V trimming: 8 bases; J trimming: 5 bases; junction bases outside the gene matches: 24. Germline-derived CDR1 and CDR2 are ENHRY and SYGVKD. This CDR3 comprises 19 residues. CDR3 DNA sequence: TGTGCCATCCCCCCCCAAGTCGTACAGGGGTCCCATCCTAACAATGAGCAGTTCTTC. It yields the protein CAIPPQVVQGSHPNNEQFF.

This clone was recorded only once. The rearrangement links TRBV6-1 to TRBJ2-1; 7 bases fit TRBD2. V dropped 6 bases and J dropped 1; count of bases not matched to a gene: 6. CDR1 MNHNS and CDR2 SASEGT come from the germline V gene. CDR3 size: 15 residues. CDR3 residues: CASRILAFSYNEQFF. The CDR3 region has the DNA TGTGCCAGCAGAATACTAGCGTTTTCCTACAATGAGCAGTTCTTC.

The V and J genes are TRBV7-6 and TRBJ2-6; the D is unclear. The CDR3 sequence is 18 residues long. Germline CDR1 is SGHVS and CDR2 is FNYEAQ. With 4 bases removed from V and 16 bases from J, the gap between germline ends came to 32 bases. CDR3 protein: CASSSTHDLTKSGQRLTF. The CDR3 DNA follows: TGTGCCAGCAGCTCCACACATGATCTCACAAAGTCGGGCCAACGTCTGACTTTC. Using reference TRBV7-6 and TRBJ2-6 for the parts outside the CDR3, the full variable domain is GAGVSQSPRYKVTKRGQDVALRCDPISGHVSLYWYRQALGQGPEFLTYFNYEAQQDKSGLPNDRFSAERPEGSISTLTIQRTEQRDSAMYRCASSSTHDLTKSGQRLTFGAGSRLTVL.

This clone appeared once. The chain uses TRBV2 and TRBJ2-3; D not resolved. The germline V and J ends were trimmed by 4 bases and 2 bases, with 16 bases remaining between them. The germline CDR1 and CDR2 sequences are SNHLY and FYNNEI. The length of the CDR3 is 16 residues. The CDR3 loop reads CASSAPPESITDTQYF. The DNA for the CDR3 is TGTGCCAGCAGTGCCCCTCCGGAGTCTATCACAGATACGCAGTATTTT. The entire variable domain, with the rest obtained from reference TRBV2 and TRBJ2-3, is as follows: EPEVTQTPSHQVTQMGQEVILRCVPISNHLYFYWYRQILGQKVEFLVSFYNNEISEKSEIFDDQFSVERPDGSNFTLKIRSTKLEDSAMYFCASSAPPESITDTQYFGPGTRLTVL.

This clone was found once. The chain employs TRBV6-6 and TRBJ1-1, with D perhaps TRBD1 (6 bases). Trimming cost V 5 bases and J 4 bases, with 14 bases left between them. The CDR3 contains 14 residues. Germline V gene lookup returns CDR1 MNHNY and CDR2 SVGAGI (reference sequence). The CDR3 here is CASSGGQGLTEAFF. The DNA of the CDR3 is TGTGCCAGCAGTGGGGGGCAGGGACTCACTGAAGCTTTCTTT.

This chain links TRBV21-1 with TRBJ1-5; TRBD1, the D gene given by the table, was not confirmed from the DNA. TRBV21-1 is shown as a pseudogene. The CDR3 runs 15 residues. The CDR3 here is CASSKDEGVNQPQHF. CDR3 nucleotides: TGTGCCAGCAGCAAAGATGAGGGGGTCAATCAGCCCCAGCATTTT.

The J gene is TRBJ2-5, the V gene TRBV18; 9 nucleotides line up with TRBD1. Germline trimming cut 1 base from V and 5 bases from J; bases unmatched to any gene: 5. CDR1 KGHSH and CDR2 LQKENI come from the germline V gene. The CDR3 has 15 residues. DNA of the CDR3: TGTGCCAGCTCACCACTTACAGGGGGCCAGGAGACCCAGTACTTC. Amino acids: CASSPLTGGQETQYF.

DNA for the CDR3: TGTGCCAGCAGTTACGGTGTTAGCGGGAGTCCCTACGAGCAGTACTTC. Translation gives CASSYGVSGSPYEQYF. The J gene is TRBJ2-7, the V gene TRBV6-6; 9 bases are shared with TRBD2. After removal of 2 bases from V and 2 bases from J, the junction contained 7 bases not matched to a gene. The CDR3 has 16 amino acids. Germline CDR1 is MNHNY and CDR2 is SVGAGI (reference sequence).